These 8 T cell receptor beta chains originate from one sample sequenced in a study of blood T cell repertoires in COVID-19. Method: immunoSEQ multiplex PCR; TCRdb's copy keeps in-frame clones and lacks some. This table holds approximately 75,000 clones, around 90% found once. Sequencing was carried out using peripheral blood. All receptors come from a man aged 45-65 years with acute or convalescent COVID-19.

The V and J genes are TRBV4-2 and TRBJ2-3; 9 bases line up with TRBD1. The CDR3 has 19 residues. Germline CDR1 and CDR2: LGHNA and YNFKEQ. V trimming: 1 base; J trimming: 10 bases; junction bases outside the gene matches: 21. CDR3 in amino acids: CASSQGNNRGRLVGTAQYF. CDR3 sequence (DNA): TGTGCCAGCAGCCAAGGGAATAACAGGGGGCGTTTGGTGGGCACGGCGCAGTATTTT.

The genes are TRBV6-5 and TRBJ2-5; 8 nucleotides match TRBD1. With V trimmed by 6 bases and J by 2 bases, 5 bases remained unmatched. The CDR3 is 14 residues long. Per germline, CDR1 MNHEY and CDR2 SVGAGI. The CDR3 is CASSRDRRQETQYF. CDR3 sequence (DNA): TGTGCCAGCAGCCGGGACAGGAGGCAAGAGACCCAGTACTTC.

The chain carries TRBV10-1 and TRBJ1-2; no reliable D call. Trimming removed 7 bases at V and 3 bases at J, with 15 bases between. Germline-derived CDR1 and CDR2 are WNHNN and SYGVQD (reference sequence). This CDR3 is 14 amino acids long. CDR3 nucleotides: TGCGCCAGCAAAAATCGGGAACTGTACTATGGCTACACCTTC. Encoded protein: CASKNRELYYGYTF.

V is TRBV12-3 or TRBV12-4 and J is TRBJ1-1; TRBD1 might be the D (6 bases). Trimming took 3 bases from V and 11 from J, leaving 13 bases between them. This CDR3 has 12 amino acids. CDR3 region: CASSFAGEKAFF. CDR3 coding DNA: TGTGCCAGCAGTTTCGCAGGGGAAAAGGCTTTCTTT.

This chain links TRBV11-2 with TRBJ2-7; D is uncertain. In germline, CDR1 is SGHAT, CDR2 FQNNGV. The V gene lost 2 bases and the J gene lost 5 bases, with 4 bases spanning the gap. This CDR3 has 11 residues. Written as DNA, the CDR3 is TGTGCCAGCAGCTTAACGGACGAGCAGTACTTC. Translation: CASSLTDEQYF.

CDR3 loop: CSAGANTEAFF. CDR3 coding DNA: TGCAGTGCTGGGGCGAACACTGAAGCTTTCTTT. The chain has TRBV20-1 and TRBJ1-1; possible D gene TRBD1, 5 bases. Trimming cost V 5 bases and J 1 base, with 5 bases left between them. The germline CDR1 and CDR2 sequences are DFQATT and SNEGSKA (reference sequence). CDR3 size: 11 residues.

This sequence joins TRBV5-1 and TRBJ1-4, with D tentatively TRBD1 (6 bases). Trimming shortened V by 4 bases and J by 4 bases, and 11 bases separated the two germline ends. CDR1 SGHRS and CDR2 YFSETQ come from the germline V gene. CDR3 length: 14 residues. In DNA form, the CDR3 reads TGCGCCAGCAGCCGGGACACCAATAATGAAAAACTGTTTTTT. Protein product: CASSRDTNNEKLFF.

V and J are TRBV9 and TRBJ2-1, with 16 bases fitting TRBD2. V trimming: 3 bases; J trimming: 1 base; junction bases outside the gene matches: 16. CDR3 length: 22 residues. Germline V gene sequence: CDR1 SGDLS, CDR2 YYNGEE. CDR3 coding DNA: TGTGCCAGCAGCGGGACAGGGTGGTCACCGGGACTAGCGGGGGGGTCCTACAATGAGCAGTTCTTC. Protein product: CASSGTGWSPGLAGGSYNEQFF.